This T cell receptor beta chain was profiled in a study of cytomegalovirus exposure and HLA in healthy donors. Broader study findings: CMV serostatus was the only recorded immune exposure for donors. Indistinguishable V segments, including TRBV6-2 and TRBV6-3, were excluded. A later analysis linked some 17,000 TCR beta sequences to HLA alleles at 0.05 false discovery rate. TCR sequences were mostly rare, though some public TCRs occurred in many donors.

For this clone: Its antigen is still unknown.

With 7 bases removed from V and 1 base from J, the gap between germline ends came to 5 bases. CDR1 and CDR2 (germline): SGHTA, FQGNSA. CDR3 length: 13 residues. PCR involved 60 Vbeta and 13 Jbeta primers. Some clones are missing from TCRdb's copy, which holds only in-frame ones; the method was immunoSEQ multiplex PCR. The listing contains roughly 88,000 clones. The sequencing sample was made of PBMCs. The TCR sequence derives from a man aged 50-60 years in good health and CMV-seropositive. The chain recombines TRBV7-2 with TRBJ2-6; no firm D call. CDR3 in amino acids: CASTPSGANVLTF. For the CDR3, the DNA is TGTGCCAGCACCCCTTCTGGGGCCAACGTCCTGACTTTC.